This T cell receptor beta chain came from a study of shared clonotypes between healthy human individuals. Study-level results: Among donors, sharing of clonotypes was expected to be affected by sequencing depth.

Genomic DNA of unsorted samples came from roughly 90 million PBMCs. Deep level was the assay's run setting. Some clones are missing from TCRdb's copy, which holds only in-frame ones; the method was immunoSEQ multiplex PCR. The sample shows about 490,000 clones, 76% of them seen only once. A word on this clone: Its antigen is undetermined.

Sequencing was carried out using PBMCs. This sequence was found in a woman aged 40 to 50 in good health. Some clones in this sample may be carry-over from other donors' samples.

The CDR3 region has the DNA TGCGCCAGCAGCTTAACCGGGCCCGCTCACACCGGGGAGCTGTTTTTT. Translation gives CASSLTGPAHTGELFF. J is TRBJ2-2 and V is TRBV5-1; D is undetermined. The V gene lost 2 bases and the J gene lost 3 bases, with 14 bases spanning the gap. The germline CDR1 and CDR2 sequences are SGHRS and YFSETQ. This CDR3 comprises 16 residues.